This T cell receptor (beta chain) was observed in a study of blood T cell repertoires in COVID-19. Study details: Material from acute and convalescent COVID-19 was sourced from the United States, Italy and Spain. The analysed material was cDNA or gDNA that came from T cells, B-cell-depleted T cells, or PBMCs.

Original data processing: How many nucleated cells were present was estimated from reference gene primer amplification. Assay: immunoSEQ multiplex PCR; the TCRdb copy retains only in-frame clones and omits some. V and J calls and clone size come straight from that table; D and trimming were deduced from the DNA. This table has 250,000 to 350,000 clones, more than 75% appearing once. Germline values: CDR1 SGHAT, CDR2 FQNNGV. This CDR3 has 15 residues. The V end lost 1 base, the J end lost 2 bases, and 12 bases lay between the germline ends. The clonotype originates from a woman aged 45-59 years with active or convalescent COVID-19. The rearrangement links TRBV11-2 to TRBJ2-7; D possibly corresponds to TRBD1 (6 bases). Material: peripheral blood. The CDR3 nucleotides are TGTGCCAGCAGCTTAGTGGCTGGGACAACCTACGAGCAGTACTTC. This sequence encodes CASSLVAGTTYEQYF.